Following are 12 T cell receptor beta chains from one sample sequenced in a study of T cells in tuberculosis. Assay used: immunoSEQ multiplex PCR; TCRdb lists only in-frame clones, some missing. In the table there are 30,000 to 40,000 clones, approximately 90% of which are singletons. Time point denoted: new active TB diagnosis, blood taken before or within 7 days of starting treatment. The starting material was PBMCs, obtained at tuberculosis diagnosis. The receptors shown here come from an adult with tuberculosis.

This sequence joins TRBV19 and TRBJ2-5, with D tentatively TRBD2 (7 bases). This CDR3 region has 13 residues. Trimming removed 4 bases from V and 5 bases from J, with 11 bases in between. The germline gives CDR1 LNHDA, CDR2 SQIVND (reference sequence). CDR3 residues: CASSTGGWETQYF. In nucleotides, the CDR3 is TGTGCCAGTAGTACGGGGGGCTGGGAGACCCAGTACTTC.

The chain couples TRBV12-5 to TRBJ2-5; D not certain. The CDR3 loop spans 11 amino acids. Deletions cut 2 bases from V and 5 bases from J, with 3 bases between. Per germline, CDR1 LGHNT and CDR2 FRNRAP. CDR3 sequence: CASGLSETQYF. The DNA of the CDR3 is TGTGCTAGTGGTTTGAGCGAGACCCAGTACTTC.

This chain links TRBV7-2 with TRBJ2-2; D might be TRBD2 (5 bases). CDR1 and CDR2 from the germline V gene are SGHTA and FQGNSA. This CDR3 is 13 amino acids long. The V end lost 1 base, the J end lost 6 bases, and 6 bases lay between the germline ends. CDR3 bases: TGTGCCAGCAGCTTAGACGGGGCCGGGGAGCTGTTTTTT. Residues: CASSLDGAGELFF.

This clone was observed once. CDR3 in DNA: TGTGCTAGTGGGAATGGACAGGCCTCGTTGAGCTATGGCTACACCTTC. Protein product: CASGNGQASLSYGYTF. The chain combines TRBV12-5 with TRBJ1-2, with 7 bases identical to TRBD1. V lost 6 bases and J lost 4; bases outside the gene matches: 14. CDR3 length: 16 residues. Looked up from germline, CDR1 is LGHNT and CDR2 is FRNRAP.

This chain connects TRBV2 to TRBJ1-5; 9 nucleotides align to TRBD1. Germline values: CDR1 SNHLY, CDR2 FYNNEI. The CDR3 spans 13 residues. The V segment lost 5 bases and the J segment 6 bases; nucleotides outside the gene matches: 2. For the CDR3, the DNA is TGTGCCAGCAGTTTGACAGGGGGTCAGCCCCAGCATTTT. This sequence encodes CASSLTGGQPQHF.

This clone was counted between two and nine times. DNA for the CDR3: TGTGCCAGCAGTTATACGGGGCAGGGGATACACGGGGAGCTGTTTTTT. Protein product: CASSYTGQGIHGELFF. The V and J genes are TRBV6-5 and TRBJ2-2, with D perhaps matching TRBD1 (6 bases). The length of the CDR3 is 16 residues. Trimming pared 3 bases from V and 7 bases from J, leaving 18 bases between. The germline CDR1 and CDR2 sequences are MNHEY and SVGAGI.

V and J are TRBV28 and TRBJ2-7; no reliable D call. The CDR3 runs 12 residues. Trimming left V 4 bases short and J 3 bases short, with 7 bases between. The germline V gene has CDR1 MDHEN and CDR2 SYDVKM. Here the CDR3 reads CASSSGSYEQYV. The CDR3 region has the DNA TGTGCCAGCAGTTCGGGTAGCTACGAGCAGTACGTC.

The V and J genes are TRBV27 and TRBJ2-1, with 9 bases identical to TRBD1. The junction had 18 bases not matched to a gene; V was cut back by 8 bases and J by 7 bases. The CDR3 length is 17 residues. The V gene's germline CDR1 is MNHEY and CDR2 SMNVEV (reference sequence). Here the CDR3 reads CASRETGGSLRYNEQFF. DNA of the CDR3: TGTGCCAGCCGCGAGACAGGGGGTAGCCTAAGGTATAATGAGCAGTTCTTC.

By proportion, this clone is medium-sized. The rearrangement links TRBV4-2 to TRBJ2-1; 16 nucleotides agree with TRBD2. CDR3 size: 18 residues. The J segment lost 9 bases and the V segment lost 4 bases, leaving 12 bases of the junction unmatched. Germline V gives CDR1 LGHNA, CDR2 YNFKEQ. The CDR3 reads CASSPGTSGGAEVSEQFF. CDR3 DNA: TGTGCCAGCAGCCCCGGGACTAGCGGGGGGGCAGAAGTAAGTGAGCAGTTCTTC.

CDR3 bases: TGTGCCAGCAGCTGGAGCGGGGGGGCCGTAGAGACCCAGTACTTC. It is translated as CASSWSGGAVETQYF. The chain is built from TRBV7-2 and TRBJ2-5, with 10 bases lining up with TRBD2. V was pared by 4 bases and J by 4 bases, with 6 bases of the junction left unmatched. Germline-derived CDR1 and CDR2 are SGHTA and FQGNSA. CDR3 length: 15 residues.

The chain links TRBV19 to TRBJ2-1, with a tentative D call TRBD1 (5 bases). The CDR3 covers 15 residues. The V gene's germline CDR1 is LNHDA and CDR2 SQIVND (reference sequence). V dropped 8 bases and J dropped 0 bases, with 14 bases sitting between them. CDR3 in DNA: TGTGCCAGTTCTGACAGACCAAGCTCCTACAATGAGCAGTTCTTC. Its translation: CASSDRPSSYNEQFF. The full variable domain, rest sourced from reference TRBV19 and TRBJ2-1, is DGGITQSPKYLFRKEGQNVTLSCEQNLNHDAMYWYRQDPGQGLRLIYYSQIVNDFQKGDIAEGYSVSREKKESFPLTVTSAQKNPTAFYLCASSDRPSSYNEQFFGPGTRLTVL.

V usage is TRBV4-1 and J usage is TRBJ2-2; 8 nucleotides agree with TRBD1. The J segment lost 5 bases and the V segment lost 4 bases, leaving 3 bases of the junction unmatched. CDR3 length equals 14 residues. Germline CDR1 is MGHRA and CDR2 is YSYEKL. CDR3 amino acids: CASSLRDRTGELFF. The CDR3 DNA sequence: TGCGCCAGCAGCCTCCGGGACAGGACCGGGGAGCTGTTTTTT.